This TCR beta chain is from a study of OX40 agonist ivuxolimab in advanced cancers. CDR3 length equals 15 residues. V trimming: 2 bases; J trimming: 5 bases; junction bases outside the gene matches: 10. Per the germline V gene, CDR1 is SGHDT and CDR2 is YYEEEE. Assay used: immunoSEQ multiplex PCR; TCRdb lists only in-frame clones, some missing. In the table there are over 85,000 clones, approximately 81% of which are singletons. The receptor was isolated from an adult with an advanced solid tumor such as melanoma, head and neck, liver or kidney cancer. Sequenced here: CD4+ or CD8+ T cells sorted from blood, sampled in a trial of the OX40 agonist ivuxolimab. The chain uses TRBV5-6 and TRBJ2-7; 7 bases are a match to TRBD1. The chain's CDR3 is CASSFAGGSSNEQYF. The CDR3 DNA reads as TGTGCCAGCAGCTTTGCAGGGGGTTCTTCCAACGAGCAGTACTTC. Variable domain in full (rest from reference TRBV5-6 and TRBJ2-7): DAGVTQSPTHLIKTRGQQVTLRCSPKSGHDTVSWYQQALGQGPQFIFQYYEEEERQRGNFPDRFSGHQFPNYSSELNVNALLLGDSALYLCASSFAGGSSNEQYFGPGTRLTVT.